The 31 T cell receptor beta chains below come from one sample, sequenced in a study of OX40 agonist ivuxolimab in advanced cancers. Using immunoSEQ multiplex PCR, the repertoire was profiled, and TCRdb retains in-frame clones only, with some absent. Of approximately 96,000 clones in the sample, about nine tenths are singletons; the top ten hold roughly 1.5%. Sequencing used CD4+ or CD8+ T cells sorted from blood, obtained in a trial of the OX40 agonist ivuxolimab. These receptor sequences come from an adult with an advanced solid tumor such as melanoma, head and neck, liver or kidney cancer.

The sample holds one count of this clone. This chain uses TRBV11-3 with TRBJ2-2; D gene uncertain. Trimming pared 5 bases from V and 4 bases from J, leaving 14 bases between. The CDR3 consists of 15 residues. Germline CDR1 SGHNT, CDR2 YENEEA. CDR3 in amino acids: CASSHRWGPTGELFF. CDR3 in DNA: TGTGCCAGCAGCCATCGTTGGGGTCCCACCGGGGAGCTGTTTTTT.

The count of this clone is one. The chain carries TRBV7-9 and TRBJ1-2, with a possible D match to TRBD1 (6 bases). V gave up 5 bases and J gave up 4 bases, with 17 bases separating them. This CDR3 contains 15 residues. Per the germline V gene, CDR1 is SEHNR and CDR2 is FQNEAQ (reference sequence). CDR3 loop: CASSPPAGGRYGYTF. Here the CDR3 DNA reads TGTGCCAGCAGCCCCCCGGCGGGGGGCCGCTATGGCTACACCTTC.

The chain uses TRBV4-2 and TRBJ2-1; possibly TRBD2 for D (6 bases). The V end was cut by 1 base, the J end by 8 bases, with 21 bases between. The V gene's germline CDR1 is LGHNA and CDR2 YNFKEQ. This CDR3 has 17 amino acids. The DNA for the CDR3 is TGTGCCAGCAGCCAAGTTGCGGGACCGACTCTGGGCTATGAGCAGTTCTTC. This codes for CASSQVAGPTLGYEQFF.

The rearrangement links TRBV28 to TRBJ2-3; D uncertain. Germline CDR1 is MDHEN and CDR2 is SYDVKM. The CDR3 is 13 amino acids. The V gene lost 3 bases and the J gene lost 3 bases, with 7 bases spanning the gap. The CDR3 sequence: CASSLGQTDTQYF. For the CDR3, the DNA is TGTGCCAGCAGTTTGGGTCAGACAGATACGCAGTATTTT.

The V gene is TRBV18, the J gene TRBJ1-2, with 9 bases that match TRBD1. Germline values: CDR1 KGHSH, CDR2 LQKENI. The CDR3 is 14 amino acids. V was pared by 4 bases and J by 6 bases, with 6 bases of the junction left unmatched. CDR3 DNA: TGTGCCAGCTCACTTGAACAGGGGGCGGATGGCTACACCTTC. Its translation: CASSLEQGADGYTF.

The V gene is TRBV9, the J gene TRBJ2-2; D not certain. This CDR3 contains 16 residues. Germline CDR1 and CDR2: SGDLS and YYNGEE. V gave up 3 bases and J gave up 2 bases, with 14 bases separating them. DNA of the CDR3: TGTGCCAGCAGCGCCCACTCGAGGTTAAACACCGGGGAGCTGTTTTTT. It codes for CASSAHSRLNTGELFF.

This clone was observed a few times. The chain employs TRBV30 and TRBJ1-1, with D maybe TRBD1 (5 bases). CDR1 is GTSNPN and CDR2 is SVGIG in the germline V gene (reference sequence). The CDR3 spans 11 residues. Deletions cut 5 bases from V and 1 base from J, with 5 bases between. The CDR3 loop is CAWGGNTEAFF. The CDR3 bases are TGTGCCTGGGGGGGGAACACTGAAGCTTTCTTT.

The chain joins TRBV11-1 to TRBJ1-1; possible D gene TRBD1, 5 bases. In germline, CDR1 is SGHAT, CDR2 FQDESV (reference sequence). V shed 0 bases and J shed 2 bases, with 7 bases lying between them. CDR3 length equals 14 residues. The CDR3: CASSLAGGNTEAFF. As DNA, the CDR3 is TGTGCCAGCAGCTTAGCGGGGGGTAACACTGAAGCTTTCTTT.

The CDR3 here is CASSYSRTLNTEAFF. The DNA for the CDR3 is TGTGCCAGCAGTTACTCTAGGACGTTGAACACTGAAGCTTTCTTT. The V and J genes are TRBV6-5 and TRBJ1-1; D is uncertain. V was shortened by 0 bases and J by 0 bases, with 8 bases between the two germline ends. The germline V gene encodes CDR1 MNHEY and CDR2 SVGAGI. CDR3 length: 15 amino acids.

J is TRBJ2-5 and V is TRBV28, with TRBD1 matching over 7 bases. The J segment lost 2 bases and the V segment lost 3 bases, leaving 6 bases of the junction unmatched. Germline CDR1 MDHEN, CDR2 SYDVKM. The CDR3 is 15 residues long. CDR3 loop: CASSFSGTEQETQYF. CDR3 coding DNA: TGTGCCAGCAGTTTTTCCGGGACAGAACAAGAGACCCAGTACTTC.

This chain uses TRBV21-1 with TRBJ1-3. TRBV21-1 has pseudogene status. This CDR3 has 20 amino acids. The CDR3 DNA is TGTGCCAGCAGCAAAACGCCAGTCTTGGGGAAGTGTAAGGCTGGAAACACCATATATTTT. It translates to CASSKTPVLGKCKAGNTIYF.

V is TRBV10-3 and J is TRBJ2-5; perhaps TRBD2 as D (6 bases). This CDR3 is built from 14 residues. Germline V gives CDR1 ENHRY, CDR2 SYGVKD. V lost 6 bases and J 4 bases, leaving 15 bases between the germline ends. The CDR3 bases are TGTGCCATCAGGGAAATGGGGGGAGGAGAGACCCAGTACTTC. Translation: CAIREMGGGETQYF.

The V gene is TRBV6-4, the J gene TRBJ1-2; a weak D match, TRBD1 (5 bases). This CDR3 contains 13 residues. Trimming took off 3 bases at V and 3 bases at J, with 8 bases between the two ends. CDR1 and CDR2 from the germline V gene are MRHNA and SNTAGT. CDR3 amino acids: CASSERGDYGYTF. The CDR3 region has the DNA TGTGCCAGCAGTGAAAGGGGCGACTATGGCTACACCTTC.

The chain employs TRBV5-4 and TRBJ2-1; 8 positions agree with TRBD2. CDR1 is SGHNT and CDR2 is YYREEE in the germline V gene (reference sequence). Trimming removed 9 bases from V and 6 bases from J; junction bases left unmatched: 8. The CDR3 has 13 residues. The CDR3 loop reads CATTSGSRNEQFF. CDR3 DNA: TGTGCCACAACTAGCGGCTCCCGCAATGAGCAGTTCTTC.

This chain uses TRBV30 with TRBJ2-7; 8 bases match TRBD1. This CDR3 comprises 14 residues. The trim removed 2 bases at V and 6 bases at J, leaving 9 bases unmatched. Per the germline V gene, CDR1 is GTSNPN and CDR2 is SVGIG (reference sequence). The CDR3 DNA reads as TGTGCCTGGAGTTTCGGCAGGGGGCTTGGCGAGCAGTACTTC. This encodes CAWSFGRGLGEQYF.

The rearrangement links TRBV5-6 to TRBJ2-1; 10 bases are shared with TRBD2. The V gene end was trimmed by 5 bases and the J gene end by 4 bases; junction bases not matched to a gene: 9. The CDR3 sequence is 16 residues long. Germline values: CDR1 SGHDT, CDR2 YYEEEE. The CDR3 coding sequence is TGTGCCAGCAGTCTGGGCCGGACTAGCGGATACAATGAGCAGTTCTTC. It is translated as CASSLGRTSGYNEQFF.

In DNA form, the CDR3 reads TGTGCCAGCAGCTTAGTGAGGGGGCCTGGTGGCTACACCTTC. It encodes CASSLVRGPGGYTF. This rearrangement joins TRBV7-8 to TRBJ1-2, with TRBD1 matching over 7 bases. The CDR3 totals 14 residues. Germline V gene lookup returns CDR1 SGHVS and CDR2 FQNEAQ. Germline trimming cut 1 base from V and 7 bases from J; bases unmatched to any gene: 6.

In DNA, the CDR3 is TGTGCCAGCAGCTTGGCCGGGACAGGGTACTTCGAGCAGTACTTC. Translated, it gives CASSLAGTGYFEQYF. The chain carries TRBV7-9 and TRBJ2-7; 9 bases line up with TRBD1. J lost 6 bases, V lost 3 bases, and 9 bases had no gene match. The CDR3 length is 15 residues. Per germline, CDR1 SEHNR and CDR2 FQNEAQ (reference sequence).

The chain joins TRBV19 to TRBJ2-3; 10 bases agree with TRBD2. CDR3 length: 14 amino acids. V lost 6 bases to trimming and J lost 3 bases; unmatched junction nucleotides: 3. Germline V lookup: CDR1 LNHDA, CDR2 SQIVND (reference sequence). The CDR3 coding sequence is TGTGCCAGTAGGGTTAGCGGGGGGACAGATACGCAGTATTTT. The encoded protein is CASRVSGGTDTQYF.

The V and J genes are TRBV5-1 and TRBJ2-7, with 9 bases identical to TRBD1. V lost 4 bases to trimming and J lost 7 bases; unmatched junction nucleotides: 15. The CDR3 loop spans 16 amino acids. Per germline, CDR1 SGHRS and CDR2 YFSETQ. Written as DNA, the CDR3 is TGCGCCAGCAGCACTAACCCGGGACAGGGATTTCGGGAGCAGTACTTC. It specifies CASSTNPGQGFREQYF.

V is TRBV5-4 and J is TRBJ1-2, with 11 bases aligning to TRBD1. Germline CDR1 is SGHNT and CDR2 is YYREEE (reference sequence). Trimming removed 0 bases from V and 8 bases from J; junction bases left unmatched: 6. This CDR3 has 15 amino acids. The CDR3 spells CASSLGDRGRLGYTF. CDR3 bases: TGTGCCAGCAGCTTGGGGGACAGGGGGAGATTGGGCTACACCTTC.

The chain couples TRBV11-3 to TRBJ1-3; D might be TRBD1 (6 bases). The CDR3 length is 12 residues. Deletions cut 8 bases from V and 4 bases from J, with 9 bases between. The germline V gene encodes CDR1 SGHNT and CDR2 YENEEA. The CDR3 coding sequence is TGTGCCAGCTCAGGGGACGGAAACACCATATATTTT. Translated, it gives CASSGDGNTIYF.

The rearrangement links TRBV6-6 to TRBJ2-7; the match to TRBD1 covers 10 bases. CDR1 and CDR2 (germline): MNHNY, SVGAGI (reference sequence). Trimming removed 6 bases from V and 3 bases from J; junction bases left unmatched: 5. CDR3 length equals 14 residues. The CDR3 reads CASSRGQGIYEQYF. CDR3 coding DNA: TGTGCCAGCAGCCGGGGACAGGGGATCTACGAGCAGTACTTC.

V and J are TRBV5-5 and TRBJ2-1; D perhaps matches TRBD1 (5 bases). Germline CDR1 SGHKS, CDR2 YYEKEE (reference sequence). Trimming cost V 4 bases and J 5 bases, with 13 bases left between them. CDR3 length: 14 residues. The CDR3 DNA follows: TGTGCCAGCAGCGCACCTAGGGGTGACAATGAGCAGTTCTTC. This translates into CASSAPRGDNEQFF. The entire variable domain, with the rest obtained from reference TRBV5-5 and TRBJ2-1, is as follows: DAGVTQSPTHLIKTRGQQVTLRCSPISGHKSVSWYQQVLGQGPQFIFQYYEKEERGRGNFPDRFSARQFPNYSSELNVNALLLGDSALYLCASSAPRGDNEQFFGPGTRLTVL.

The chain recombines TRBV7-3 with TRBJ2-7; 12 positions agree with TRBD2. The CDR3 extends over 16 amino acids. V shed 5 bases, J shed 0 bases, and the junction held 5 bases outside the gene matches. The V gene's germline CDR1 is SGHTA and CDR2 FQGTGA. The CDR3 protein is CASSPGLAGDSYEQYF. Written as DNA, the CDR3 is TGTGCCAGCAGCCCGGGACTAGCGGGCGACTCCTACGAGCAGTACTTC.

The chain combines TRBV4-2 with TRBJ2-5, with D perhaps being TRBD1 or TRBD2 (5 bases each). Germline loops: CDR1 LGHNA, CDR2 YNFKEQ. The V end lost 1 base, the J end lost 0 bases, and 6 bases lay between the germline ends. CDR3 size: 14 residues. The CDR3 sequence is CASSQGGNQETQYF. In DNA form, the CDR3 reads TGTGCCAGCAGCCAAGGGGGGAACCAAGAGACCCAGTACTTC.

The V call is TRBV28, the J call TRBJ1-3, with D unclear. The CDR3 has 15 amino acids. V lost 7 bases and J lost 0, with 13 bases in between. Germline V CDR1 and CDR2: MDHEN, SYDVKM. This chain's CDR3 is CASTPPAYSGNTIYF. As DNA, the CDR3 is TGTGCCAGCACCCCCCCGGCCTACTCTGGAAACACCATATATTTT.

This chain joins TRBV19 and TRBJ1-2, with 9 positions matching TRBD1. Germline CDR1 is LNHDA and CDR2 is SQIVND (reference sequence). V trimming: 8 bases; J trimming: 7 bases; junction bases outside the gene matches: 8. The CDR3 spans 13 residues. The CDR3 protein is CASSQQGASGYTF. The CDR3, as DNA: TGTGCCAGTTCTCAACAGGGGGCTAGTGGCTACACCTTC.

The rearrangement links TRBV28 to TRBJ2-7, with 9 bases aligning to TRBD1. V lost 5 bases, J lost 3 bases, and 5 bases stayed unmatched. This CDR3 contains 14 residues. Germline assignment: CDR1 MDHEN and CDR2 SYDVKM. In nucleotides, the CDR3 is TGTGCCAGCAGTCGGACAGGGGTGGGCTACGAGCAGTACTTC. Amino acids: CASSRTGVGYEQYF.

The chain links TRBV19 to TRBJ1-2; 7 nucleotides agree with TRBD1. The ends lost 5 bases at V and 2 bases at J; junction bases unmatched: 5. Looked up from germline, CDR1 is LNHDA and CDR2 is SQIVND (reference sequence). The CDR3 is 14 residues long. CDR3 nucleotide sequence: TGTGCCAGTAGTCCTCGACAGGGAAACTATGGCTACACCTTC. This codes for CASSPRQGNYGYTF.

V gene TRBV9 combines with J gene TRBJ2-7; D assignment may be TRBD1 or TRBD2 (5 bases each). This CDR3 has 12 amino acids. Germline CDR1 SGDLS, CDR2 YYNGEE. V shed 4 bases and J shed 9 bases, with 14 bases lying between them. The CDR3 nucleotides read TGTGCCAGCAGCCTGCCGGGGACGGCGCAGTACTTC. The encoded protein is CASSLPGTAQYF.